The 23 T cell receptor beta chains below were found in one sample sequenced in a study of blood T cell repertoires in COVID-19. The assay was immunoSEQ multiplex PCR, and TCRdb's table has in-frame clones only and misses some. Among 250,000 to 300,000 clones listed, 65% to 90% were seen once. The sequencing sample was made of peripheral blood. These receptors were obtained from a woman in her 70s with COVID-19, enrolled during active disease.

The chain joins TRBV6-2 or TRBV6-3 to TRBJ1-1, with unresolved D. V lost 4 bases to trimming and J lost 6 bases, with 12 bases between them. This CDR3 region has 13 residues. CDR1 and CDR2 (germline): MNHEY, SVGEGT. The CDR3 region is CASSLREWAEAFF. CDR3 in DNA: TGTGCCAGCAGTTTACGGGAGTGGGCTGAAGCTTTCTTT.

The V gene is TRBV5-8, the J gene TRBJ1-2, with D possibly being TRBD1 (5 bases). The CDR3 has 14 amino acids. V lost 4 bases to trimming and J lost 8 bases, with 18 bases between them. Germline lookup yields CDR1 SGHTS and CDR2 YDEGEE. CDR3 in amino acids: CASSIRQTPGGYTF. Written as DNA, the CDR3 is TGTGCCAGCAGCATCCGACAGACCCCTGGGGGCTACACCTTC.

The V gene is TRBV9, the J gene TRBJ2-3; 8 bases line up with TRBD2. The CDR3 loop spans 16 amino acids. Germline lookup yields CDR1 SGDLS and CDR2 YYNGEE. The J segment lost 3 bases and the V segment lost 2 bases, leaving 8 bases of the junction unmatched. The CDR3 sequence: CASSVGGAGRTDTQYF. The DNA of the CDR3 is TGTGCCAGCAGCGTCGGGGGGGCCGGTCGGACAGATACGCAGTATTTT.

This clone was detected ten times or more. This chain uses TRBV2 with TRBJ1-1; possibly TRBD1 for D (5 bases). The CDR3 is 14 amino acids. The germline V gene encodes CDR1 SNHLY and CDR2 FYNNEI. Trimming pared 8 bases from V and 1 base from J, leaving 14 bases between. The CDR3 region has the DNA TGTGCCAGCTTAAGGCCAGGGTGGAACACTGAAGCTTTCTTT. It codes for CASLRPGWNTEAFF.

This chain links TRBV3-1 (or the pseudogene TRBV3-2) with TRBJ1-5; D uncertain. Germline values: CDR1 LGHDT, CDR2 YNNKEL (reference sequence). V gave up 4 bases and J gave up 4 bases, with 8 bases separating them. This CDR3 contains 13 residues. CDR3 in amino acids: CASSPDNNQPQHF. The CDR3 nucleotides are TGTGCCAGCAGCCCTGACAATAATCAGCCCCAGCATTTT.

This chain's CDR3 is CASSSLTGNTEAFF. DNA for the CDR3: TGTGCCAGCAGTTCGCTTACAGGGAACACTGAAGCTTTCTTT. The V call is TRBV6-5, the J call TRBJ1-1, with a tentative D call TRBD1 (5 bases). Germline V gene data show CDR1 as MNHEY and CDR2 as SVGAGI. V shed 4 bases and J shed 1 base, with 10 bases lying between them. The CDR3 runs to 14 residues.

This chain connects TRBV5-5 to TRBJ1-1, with TRBD1 as a possible D gene (5 bases). The CDR3 is 17 residues long. V lost 0 bases to trimming and J lost 11 bases, with 26 bases between them. Germline CDR1 and CDR2: SGHKS and YYEKEE (reference sequence). CDR3 region: CASSLAAAGGSFRVAFF. Here the CDR3 DNA reads TGTGCCAGCAGCTTGGCCGCGGCAGGCGGTTCATTCAGGGTCGCTTTCTTT.

This clone was seen only a few times. The chain recombines TRBV6-5 with TRBJ1-1; 7 nucleotides align to TRBD1. This CDR3 is built from 14 residues. V lost 6 bases, J lost 0 bases, and 4 bases stayed unmatched. The germline CDR1 and CDR2 sequences are MNHEY and SVGAGI. The CDR3 loop reads CASSLDRVNTEAFF. The CDR3 nucleotides read TGTGCCAGCAGCTTAGACAGGGTGAACACTGAAGCTTTCTTT.

V gene TRBV2 combines with J gene TRBJ1-2; the D gene is possibly TRBD1 (6 bases). This CDR3 region has 14 residues. The V gene's germline CDR1 is SNHLY and CDR2 FYNNEI. V gave up 7 bases and J gave up 8 bases, with 20 bases separating them. CDR3 nucleotide sequence: TGTGCCAGCAAGTTTCAGACAGGCACCCGCGGCTACACCTTC. It encodes CASKFQTGTRGYTF.

The chain combines TRBV6-4 with TRBJ1-5; maybe TRBD1 (6 bases). The CDR3 runs 16 residues. Trimming left V 2 bases short and J 5 bases short, with 16 bases between. The germline CDR1 and CDR2 sequences are MRHNA and SNTAGT. The CDR3 reads CASSDPGGGIYQPQHF. The CDR3 coding sequence is TGTGCCAGCAGTGACCCCGGCGGGGGCATCTATCAGCCCCAGCATTTT.

The CDR3 DNA is TGTGCCAGCAGCTTACGGGGGGGCCCTGATGAGCAGTTCTTC. Translation gives CASSLRGGPDEQFF. The chain links TRBV7-2 to TRBJ2-1; 8 nucleotides align to TRBD2. The V gene's germline CDR1 is SGHTA and CDR2 FQGNSA. The CDR3 runs to 14 residues. Germline trimming cut 2 bases from V and 8 bases from J; bases unmatched to any gene: 5.

The chain couples TRBV6-2 or TRBV6-3 to TRBJ2-7; D might be TRBD1 (6 bases). V lost 6 bases and J 3 bases, leaving 24 bases between the germline ends. Germline V lookup: CDR1 MNHEY, CDR2 SVGEGT. This CDR3 has 17 residues. The CDR3 is CASSPGIYWDKFYEQYF. The DNA of the CDR3 is TGTGCCAGCAGCCCGGGGATTTACTGGGACAAGTTCTACGAGCAGTACTTC.

V and J are TRBV5-1 and TRBJ1-4; D is undetermined. Germline assignment: CDR1 SGHRS and CDR2 YFSETQ. V was cut by 0 bases and J by 6 bases, with 12 bases left in between. This CDR3 region has 15 residues. DNA of the CDR3: TGCGCCAGCAGCTTGGCCGGTCGGTTATATGAAAAACTGTTTTTT. Amino acid sequence: CASSLAGRLYEKLFF.

V usage is TRBV2 and J usage is TRBJ1-2, with D unresolved. The germline gives CDR1 SNHLY, CDR2 FYNNEI. The germline V and J ends were trimmed by 7 bases and 6 bases, with 15 bases remaining between them. This CDR3 contains 13 residues. The CDR3 spells CASNDDLQNGYTF. DNA for the CDR3: TGTGCCAGCAATGATGATCTCCAGAATGGCTACACCTTC.

The chain employs TRBV7-9 and TRBJ1-2; a weak D match, TRBD1 (6 bases). CDR1 is SEHNR and CDR2 is FQNEAQ in the germline V gene (reference sequence). Between the trimmed V and J ends, which lost 4 bases and 0 bases, there was a span of 18 bases. The CDR3 loop spans 17 amino acids. CDR3 loop: CASSSARGGQPNYGYTF. The CDR3, as DNA: TGTGCCAGCAGCTCCGCCAGGGGTGGGCAGCCTAACTATGGCTACACCTTC.

This clone was picked up a small number of times. The gene calls are TRBV7-7 and TRBJ2-2; 7 bases match TRBD1. Trimming cost V 2 bases and J 6 bases; bases outside gene matches: 9. CDR1 is SSHAT and CDR2 is FNYEAQ in the germline V gene (reference sequence). This CDR3 region has 16 residues. Written as DNA, the CDR3 is TGTGCCAGCAGCTTAAATCGAGACAGGGAGTCCGGGGAGCTGTTTTTT. Encoded protein: CASSLNRDRESGELFF.

This clone turned up a few times. The CDR3 loop reads CASSLDRAKNIQYF. As DNA, the CDR3 is TGTGCCAGCAGCTTGGACAGGGCCAAAAACATTCAGTACTTC. The chain couples TRBV7-9 to TRBJ2-4; 7 positions match TRBD1. CDR1 SEHNR and CDR2 FQNEAQ come from the germline V gene (reference sequence). V lost 3 bases, J lost 1 base, and 0 bases stayed unmatched. This CDR3 contains 14 residues. Drawing the rest from reference TRBV7-9 and TRBJ2-4, the complete variable domain is DTGVSQNPRHKITKRGQNVTFRCDPISEHNRLYWYRQTLGQGPEFLTYFQNEAQLEKSRLLSDRFSAERPKGSFSTLEIQRTEQGDSAMYLCASSLDRAKNIQYFGAGTRLSVL.

The genes are TRBV2 and TRBJ1-1; D is perhaps TRBD1 (5 bases). Germline V CDR1 and CDR2: SNHLY, FYNNEI. The CDR3 extends over 15 amino acids. V was trimmed by 2 bases and J by 0 bases, leaving 10 bases between them. CDR3 sequence: CASSENQGLNTEAFF. For the CDR3, the DNA is TGTGCCAGCAGTGAAAACCAGGGTTTGAACACTGAAGCTTTCTTT. The whole variable domain, filled in from reference TRBV2 and TRBJ1-1, reads EPEVTQTPSHQVTQMGQEVILRCVPISNHLYFYWYRQILGQKVEFLVSFYNNEISEKSEIFDDQFSVERPDGSNFTLKIRSTKLEDSAMYFCASSENQGLNTEAFFGQGTRLTVV.

The chain has TRBV6-5 and TRBJ2-1; 13 bases are a match to TRBD2. The V gene end was trimmed by 7 bases and the J gene end by 6 bases; junction bases not matched to a gene: 3. CDR3 length equals 14 residues. Germline CDR1 and CDR2: MNHEY and SVGAGI. This CDR3 is CASKTSGGANEQFF. CDR3 coding DNA: TGTGCCAGCAAAACTAGCGGGGGGGCCAATGAGCAGTTCTTC.

The chain joins TRBV27 to TRBJ1-3; TRBD1 matches 8 bases. V shed 9 bases, J shed 0 bases, and the junction held 7 bases outside the gene matches. Germline CDR1 and CDR2: MNHEY and SMNVEV (reference sequence). The CDR3 loop spans 15 amino acids. The CDR3 nucleotides read TGTGCCAGGGAGGGTGACAGGGGCTCTGGAAACACCATATATTTT. Translating gives CAREGDRGSGNTIYF.

This chain uses TRBV30 with TRBJ2-3, with TRBD1 identical over 9 bases. The germline V gene encodes CDR1 GTSNPN and CDR2 SVGIG (reference sequence). The CDR3 is 15 residues long. V shed 4 bases, J shed 2 bases, and the junction held 7 bases outside the gene matches. CDR3 amino acids: CAWNSGDRDTDTQYF. DNA for the CDR3: TGTGCCTGGAATAGTGGGGACAGGGACACAGATACGCAGTATTTT.

V usage is TRBV7-2 and J usage is TRBJ2-1, with TRBD2 matching 12 bases. Germline CDR1 SGHTA, CDR2 FQGNSA. The CDR3 totals 17 residues. The trim removed 5 bases at V and 8 bases at J, leaving 13 bases unmatched. CDR3 nucleotide sequence: TGTGCCAGCAGCCAGATGCTAGCGGGGGGGCCCTTGGATGAGCAGTTCTTC. This encodes CASSQMLAGGPLDEQFF.

This clone was counted once. This sequence joins TRBV9 and TRBJ1-1; tentative D call: TRBD1 (6 bases). V shed 4 bases and J shed 5 bases, with 18 bases lying between them. The CDR3 contains 15 residues. CDR1 is SGDLS and CDR2 is YYNGEE in the germline V gene. As DNA, the CDR3 is TGTGCCAGCAGCCCACAGGGCTGGGCAGGGACTGAAGCTTTCTTT. Its translation: CASSPQGWAGTEAFF.